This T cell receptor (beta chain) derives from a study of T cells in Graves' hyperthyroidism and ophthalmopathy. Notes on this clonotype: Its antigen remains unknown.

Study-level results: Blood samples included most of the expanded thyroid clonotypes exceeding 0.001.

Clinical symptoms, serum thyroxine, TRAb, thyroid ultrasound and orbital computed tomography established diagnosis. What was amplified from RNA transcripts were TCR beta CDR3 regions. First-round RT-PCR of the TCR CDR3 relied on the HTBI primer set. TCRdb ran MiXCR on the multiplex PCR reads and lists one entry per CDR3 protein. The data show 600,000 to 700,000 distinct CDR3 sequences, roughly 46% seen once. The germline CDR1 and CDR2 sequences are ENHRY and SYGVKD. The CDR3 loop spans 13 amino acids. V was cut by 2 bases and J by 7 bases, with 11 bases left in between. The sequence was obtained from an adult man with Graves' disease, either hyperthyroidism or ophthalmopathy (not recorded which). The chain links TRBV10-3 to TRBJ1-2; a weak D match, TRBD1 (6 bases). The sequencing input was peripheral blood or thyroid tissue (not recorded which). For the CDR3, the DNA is TGTGCCATCAGTGAGACAGGGCTCGCTGGCTACACCTTC. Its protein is CAISETGLAGYTF.